The rows below give T cell receptor beta chains drawn from one sample of a study of blood T cell repertoires in COVID-19. Some clones are missing from TCRdb's copy, which holds only in-frame ones; the method was immunoSEQ multiplex PCR. The sample shows fewer than 500,000 clones, around 89% of them seen only once. The sequenced sample consisted of peripheral blood. The receptors were sampled from a woman aged 25-40 years with acute or convalescent COVID-19. Both conserved end residues are part of each CDR3. Fields, in order: CDR3 DNA, CDR3 protein, V gene, J gene, CDR3 length, D gene, clone size. The D gene is left open where the match is weak. Clone size is not always given. Where it is, it says once, few, many or a class for expanded clones.

cdr3_nt: TGTGCCAGCAGTCCTAACGACAGGGTTCATCAGCCCCAGCATTTT
cdr3_aa: CASSPNDRVHQPQHF
v_call: TRBV27
j_call: TRBJ1-5
cdr3_length: 15
d_call: TRBD1
clone_size: .

cdr3_nt: TGTGCCAGCAGTTTCGTCCTTAGAAGCAATGAGCAGTTCTTC
cdr3_aa: CASSFVLRSNEQFF
v_call: TRBV28
j_call: TRBJ2-1
cdr3_length: 14
d_call: .
clone_size: .

cdr3_nt: TGTGCCAGCAGCGTAGTCGGCTCTGGGGCCAACGTCCTGACTTTC
cdr3_aa: CASSVVGSGANVLTF
v_call: TRBV9
j_call: TRBJ2-6
cdr3_length: 15
d_call: .
clone_size: .

cdr3_nt: TGTGCCAGCAGCCAACCAACCTACAATGAGCAGTTCTTC
cdr3_aa: CASSQPTYNEQFF
v_call: TRBV3-1/TRBV3-2
j_call: TRBJ2-1
cdr3_length: 13
d_call: .
clone_size: .

cdr3_nt: TGTGCCAGCTCCCGCGGACAGTCCTCTGGGGCCAACGTCCTGACTTTC
cdr3_aa: CASSRGQSSGANVLTF
v_call: TRBV18
j_call: TRBJ2-6
cdr3_length: 16
d_call: .
clone_size: .

cdr3_nt: TGTGCCAGCAGCCAGGGGACAGGTACCTACGAGCAGTACTTC
cdr3_aa: CASSQGTGTYEQYF
v_call: TRBV14
j_call: TRBJ2-7
cdr3_length: 14
d_call: TRBD1
clone_size: .

cdr3_nt: TGTGCCAGCAGGGACAGCCGAAATTCACCCCTCCACTTT
cdr3_aa: CASRDSRNSPLHF
v_call: TRBV2
j_call: TRBJ1-6
cdr3_length: 13
d_call: .
clone_size: .

cdr3_nt: TGTGCCAGCAGGGTACGGGACAGGGGATCCTACGAGCAGTACTTC
cdr3_aa: CASRVRDRGSYEQYF
v_call: TRBV2
j_call: TRBJ2-7
cdr3_length: 15
d_call: TRBD1
clone_size: .

cdr3_nt: TGTGCCACCAGCAGAGGCCCAGGGGGCGGTCAGCCCCAGCATTTT
cdr3_aa: CATSRGPGGGQPQHF
v_call: TRBV15
j_call: TRBJ1-5
cdr3_length: 15
d_call: TRBD1
clone_size: .

cdr3_nt: TGTGCCAGCAGCGCCGGAACCGGGACAGCTCTTGAAAAACTGTTTTTT
cdr3_aa: CASSAGTGTALEKLFF
v_call: TRBV5-6
j_call: TRBJ1-4
cdr3_length: 16
d_call: TRBD1
clone_size: once

cdr3_nt: TGTGCCAGCAGTTTAGACATCTATGGCTACACCTTC
cdr3_aa: CASSLDIYGYTF
v_call: TRBV12-3/TRBV12-4
j_call: TRBJ1-2
cdr3_length: 12
d_call: .
clone_size: .

cdr3_nt: TGTGCCAGCAGTTCCGACGTGGCTAGCGGGGCTAGCACAGATACGCAGTATTTT
cdr3_aa: CASSSDVASGASTDTQYF
v_call: TRBV6-2/TRBV6-3
j_call: TRBJ2-3
cdr3_length: 18
d_call: TRBD2
clone_size: few

cdr3_nt: TGTGCCAGTGCCTGGGACACCTCCTACGAGCAGTACTTC
cdr3_aa: CASAWDTSYEQYF
v_call: TRBV19
j_call: TRBJ2-7
cdr3_length: 13
d_call: .
clone_size: .

cdr3_nt: TGTGCCAGCAGTTTATGGGGGGGCTACGAGCAGTACTTC
cdr3_aa: CASSLWGGYEQYF
v_call: TRBV28
j_call: TRBJ2-7
cdr3_length: 13
d_call: .
clone_size: few

cdr3_nt: TGTGCCAGCAGTACCTCTTACAGGGGCGGCTATGGCTACACCTTC
cdr3_aa: CASSTSYRGGYGYTF
v_call: TRBV27
j_call: TRBJ1-2
cdr3_length: 15
d_call: TRBD1
clone_size: .

cdr3_nt: TGTGCCAGCAGCCTGGCGACTAGCGGGGACTACAATGAGCAGTTCTTC
cdr3_aa: CASSLATSGDYNEQFF
v_call: TRBV4-2
j_call: TRBJ2-1
cdr3_length: 16
d_call: TRBD2
clone_size: .

cdr3_nt: TGTGCCAGCAGGGTAACCGGGACAGGGGTGTACGAGCAGTACTTC
cdr3_aa: CASRVTGTGVYEQYF
v_call: TRBV6-5
j_call: TRBJ2-7
cdr3_length: 15
d_call: TRBD1
clone_size: .

cdr3_nt: TGTGCCACCAGTGATGCGTGGACAGGGGAGGGTTTCTATGGCTACACCTTC
cdr3_aa: CATSDAWTGEGFYGYTF
v_call: TRBV24-1
j_call: TRBJ1-2
cdr3_length: 17
d_call: TRBD1
clone_size: once

cdr3_nt: TGTGCCTGGAGACTAGCGGGGGGGCCGTACGAGCAGTACTTC
cdr3_aa: CAWRLAGGPYEQYF
v_call: TRBV30
j_call: TRBJ2-7
cdr3_length: 14
d_call: TRBD2
clone_size: .

cdr3_nt: TGTGCCAGTAGGGCTGGGGGGAAGAATTCACCCCTCCACTTT
cdr3_aa: CASRAGGKNSPLHF
v_call: TRBV2
j_call: TRBJ1-6
cdr3_length: 14
d_call: .
clone_size: .

cdr3_nt: TGTGCCAGCAGCCCGACAGAATTGAACACTGAAGCTTTCTTT
cdr3_aa: CASSPTELNTEAFF
v_call: TRBV7-8
j_call: TRBJ1-1
cdr3_length: 14
d_call: .
clone_size: .

cdr3_nt: TGTGCCAGCAGTTCAGTGAATCAGCCCCAGCATTTT
cdr3_aa: CASSSVNQPQHF
v_call: TRBV28
j_call: TRBJ1-5
cdr3_length: 12
d_call: .
clone_size: .

cdr3_nt: TGCGCCAGCAGCCGAACGGGGTACACAGATACGCAGTATTTT
cdr3_aa: CASSRTGYTDTQYF
v_call: TRBV5-1
j_call: TRBJ2-3
cdr3_length: 14
d_call: .
clone_size: .

cdr3_nt: TGTGCCAGCAGTTACCAAGGGGGGGCCGTTGGCAATGAGCAGTTCTTC
cdr3_aa: CASSYQGGAVGNEQFF
v_call: TRBV6-5
j_call: TRBJ2-1
cdr3_length: 16
d_call: .
clone_size: .

cdr3_nt: TGTGCCAGCAGCTCCCAACCGGGACAGGGGGGACCCACTAATGAAAAACTGTTTTTT
cdr3_aa: CASSSQPGQGGPTNEKLFF
v_call: TRBV7-9
j_call: TRBJ1-4
cdr3_length: 19
d_call: TRBD1
clone_size: .

cdr3_nt: TGCGCCAGCAGCTTGGTAGGGGGGGCCTTAGATACGCAGTATTTT
cdr3_aa: CASSLVGGALDTQYF
v_call: TRBV5-1
j_call: TRBJ2-3
cdr3_length: 15
d_call: .
clone_size: .

cdr3_nt: TGTGCCAGCAGCTTAGAGTGTAGGGGACAGCCCCAGCATTTT
cdr3_aa: CASSLECRGQPQHF
v_call: TRBV11-3
j_call: TRBJ1-5
cdr3_length: 14
d_call: .
clone_size: few

cdr3_nt: TGTGCCAGCAGCCACGACAGGGGAGGGAATCAGCCCCAGCATTTT
cdr3_aa: CASSHDRGGNQPQHF
v_call: TRBV7-8
j_call: TRBJ1-5
cdr3_length: 15
d_call: TRBD1
clone_size: .

cdr3_nt: TGTGCCAGCAGCGTAGATGGAGCGGGGGCCGGGGATACGCAGTATTTT
cdr3_aa: CASSVDGAGAGDTQYF
v_call: TRBV9
j_call: TRBJ2-3
cdr3_length: 16
d_call: TRBD2
clone_size: .

cdr3_nt: TGCGCCAGCAGCCAGGCGGGGACCCAGTACTTC
cdr3_aa: CASSQAGTQYF
v_call: TRBV4-1
j_call: TRBJ2-5
cdr3_length: 11
d_call: .
clone_size: .

cdr3_nt: TGTGCCAGCAGCGTCCTAGGGGACAGGGATTCACCCCTCCACTTT
cdr3_aa: CASSVLGDRDSPLHF
v_call: TRBV9
j_call: TRBJ1-6
cdr3_length: 15
d_call: TRBD1
clone_size: .

cdr3_nt: TGTGCCAGCAGCTTGGGTGCAGACTCCTACGAGCAGTACTTC
cdr3_aa: CASSLGADSYEQYF
v_call: TRBV5-7
j_call: TRBJ2-7
cdr3_length: 14
d_call: .
clone_size: .

cdr3_nt: TGTGCCAGCAGTCCTGGGACCTTGACAGGGCCTCGCTACGAGCAGTACTTC
cdr3_aa: CASSPGTLTGPRYEQYF
v_call: TRBV27
j_call: TRBJ2-7
cdr3_length: 17
d_call: TRBD1
clone_size: .

cdr3_nt: TGTGCCAGCAGCTTGGGGACTAGCGCAAACACCGGGGAGCTGTTTTTT
cdr3_aa: CASSLGTSANTGELFF
v_call: TRBV5-6
j_call: TRBJ2-2
cdr3_length: 16
d_call: TRBD2
clone_size: once

cdr3_nt: TGTGCCAGCAGTTCGGCCCGGATAATACAGGGGACGAATGAAAAACTGTTTTTT
cdr3_aa: CASSSARIIQGTNEKLFF
v_call: TRBV27
j_call: TRBJ1-4
cdr3_length: 18
d_call: TRBD1
clone_size: .

cdr3_nt: TGTGCCAGCAGCCACTTCGGGGACAAGTACAATGAGCAGTTCTTC
cdr3_aa: CASSHFGDKYNEQFF
v_call: TRBV6-6
j_call: TRBJ2-1
cdr3_length: 15
d_call: .
clone_size: .

cdr3_nt: TGTGCCAGCAGTTCTCAGACAGACGACTATGGCTACACCTTC
cdr3_aa: CASSSQTDDYGYTF
v_call: TRBV28
j_call: TRBJ1-2
cdr3_length: 14
d_call: .
clone_size: .

cdr3_nt: TGTGCCAGCCGAGGGGGTGAAAAACTGTTTTTT
cdr3_aa: CASRGGEKLFF
v_call: TRBV27
j_call: TRBJ1-4
cdr3_length: 11
d_call: .
clone_size: .